One sample yielded the 29 T cell receptor beta chains listed below, sequenced in a study of control samples from healthy donors and cancer patients. Using immunoSEQ multiplex PCR, the repertoire was profiled, and TCRdb retains in-frame clones only, with some absent. This table has around 180,000 clones, about 91% appearing once. Sequencing used blood. All receptors come from a woman between 35 and 50 years old in good health.

This rearrangement joins TRBV19 to TRBJ1-5; D might be TRBD1 (6 bases). CDR3 length: 16 residues. Germline loops: CDR1 LNHDA, CDR2 SQIVND (reference sequence). Trimming took 2 bases from V and 1 from J, leaving 12 bases between them. The CDR3 loop is CASSITTGSSNQPQHF. Here the CDR3 DNA reads TGTGCCAGTAGTATAACCACAGGGTCGAGCAATCAGCCCCAGCATTTT.

The J gene is TRBJ1-2, the V gene TRBV10-2; 9 bases are shared with TRBD1. Per germline, CDR1 WSHSY and CDR2 SAAADI. J was trimmed by 4 bases and V by 2 bases; bases with no gene match: 5. The CDR3 is 15 residues long. CDR3 residues: CASSEKQGAVYGYTF. In DNA, the CDR3 is TGCGCCAGCAGTGAGAAACAGGGGGCGGTCTATGGCTACACCTTC.

The chain employs TRBV7-7 and TRBJ2-5; D perhaps matches TRBD2 (5 bases). Trimming left V 4 bases short and J 0 bases short, with 12 bases between. CDR1 and CDR2 (germline): SSHAT, FNYEAQ (reference sequence). This CDR3 has 15 amino acids. The CDR3 nucleotides are TGTGCCAGCAGCTCGGGGAGTTCGTACCAAGAGACCCAGTACTTC. Translating gives CASSSGSSYQETQYF.

J is TRBJ1-2 and V is TRBV3-1 (or the pseudogene TRBV3-2); 8 bases are a match to TRBD1. There are 13 residues in the CDR3. In germline, CDR1 is LGHDT, CDR2 YNNKEL (reference sequence). V lost 1 base and J lost 7; bases outside the gene matches: 2. CDR3 region: CASSQAQGGGYTF. DNA of the CDR3: TGTGCCAGCAGCCAAGCACAGGGGGGTGGCTACACCTTC.

The CDR3 DNA reads as TGTGCCAGCAGTGGGGAGGGGGGGCGTGAAAAACTGTTTTTT. This encodes CASSGEGGREKLFF. The chain combines TRBV28 with TRBJ1-4; D may be TRBD1 (6 bases). CDR3 length equals 14 residues. The germline V and J ends were trimmed by 5 bases and 7 bases, with 14 bases remaining between them. In germline, CDR1 is MDHEN, CDR2 SYDVKM.

This clone turned up a few times. The rearrangement joins TRBV5-4 to TRBJ1-5; 8 bases are a match to TRBD1. The junction had 2 bases not matched to a gene; V was cut back by 0 bases and J by 6 bases. CDR3 size: 14 residues. Looked up from germline, CDR1 is SGHNT and CDR2 is YYREEE (reference sequence). The DNA for the CDR3 is TGTGCCAGCAGCTTGGCAGGGGGCGGTCAGCCCCAGCATTTT. This translates into CASSLAGGGQPQHF. Supplemented by reference TRBV5-4 and TRBJ1-5, the full variable domain reads ETGVTQSPTHLIKTRGQQVTLRCSSQSGHNTVSWYQQALGQGPQFIFQYYREEENGRGNFPPRFSGLQFPNYSSELNVNALELDDSALYLCASSLAGGGQPQHFGDGTRLSIL.

The chain joins TRBV10-2 to TRBJ1-3; D is undetermined. Trimming stripped 8 bases from V and 0 bases from J, with 11 bases between. In germline, CDR1 is WSHSY, CDR2 SAAADI. This CDR3 is 14 amino acids long. In DNA, the CDR3 is TGCGCCAGCGGCGGTCAGCGCTCTGGAAACACCATATATTTT. It is translated as CASGGQRSGNTIYF.

The chain employs TRBV9 and TRBJ2-7, with a weak D call TRBD1 (6 bases). V was shortened by 0 bases and J by 6 bases, with 13 bases between the two germline ends. Looked up from germline, CDR1 is SGDLS and CDR2 is YYNGEE. The CDR3 loop spans 14 amino acids. CDR3 loop: CASSVGRQGLEQYF. CDR3 sequence (DNA): TGTGCCAGCAGCGTAGGTCGGCAGGGGCTCGAGCAGTACTTC.

With regard to this clone: Other DNA sequences from this sample encode an identical CDR3 as well. The CDR3: CASSPPGGGNQPQHF. The CDR3 region has the DNA TGTGCCAGCTCACCTCCGGGGGGAGGAAATCAGCCCCAGCATTTT. The chain recombines TRBV18 with TRBJ1-5, with D possibly matching TRBD1 (5 bases). Germline V CDR1 and CDR2: KGHSH, LQKENI. The CDR3 is 15 residues long. The V end was cut by 3 bases, the J end by 4 bases, with 13 bases between.

J is TRBJ2-1 and V is TRBV11-3, with 10 nucleotides matching TRBD2. Germline CDR1 and CDR2: SGHNT and YENEEA. The CDR3 has 16 residues. V shed 3 bases and J 5 bases; nucleotides not matched to a gene: 7. CDR3 sequence: CASSFEVAGGNNEQFF. The DNA of the CDR3 is TGTGCCAGCAGCTTTGAAGTAGCGGGGGGTAACAATGAGCAGTTCTTC.

This clone was seen only once. This rearrangement joins TRBV5-1 to TRBJ2-1, with a weak D call TRBD1 (6 bases). Germline CDR1 reads SGHRS; CDR2 reads YFSETQ. Trimming took 3 bases from V and 7 from J, leaving 8 bases between them. The CDR3 extends over 12 amino acids. CDR3 protein: CASSSQGNEQFF. CDR3 DNA: TGCGCCAGCAGCTCGCAGGGGAATGAGCAGTTCTTC.

The chain is built from TRBV12-5 and TRBJ2-3; 10 positions agree with TRBD2. CDR1 LGHNT and CDR2 FRNRAP come from the germline V gene. J was trimmed by 4 bases and V by 6 bases; bases with no gene match: 13. The CDR3 totals 17 residues. The CDR3 DNA reads as TGTGCTAGTGGCCTCGAGTGGGGCAGCGGGGGGGCAGATACGCAGTATTTT. The encoded protein is CASGLEWGSGGADTQYF. Looking up the rest from reference TRBV12-5 and TRBJ2-3 gives the full variable domain: DARVTQTPRHKVTEMGQEVTMRCQPILGHNTVFWYRQTMMQGLELLAYFRNRAPLDDSGMPKDRFSAEMPDATLATLKIQPSEPRDSAVYFCASGLEWGSGGADTQYFGPGTRLTVL.

The chain has TRBV20-1 and TRBJ1-2; the D is unclear. The V gene's germline CDR1 is DFQATT and CDR2 SNEGSKA (reference sequence). Trimming cost V 3 bases and J 5 bases, with 10 bases left between them. This CDR3 spans 12 amino acids. CDR3 bases: TGCAGTGCTAGTTCAGCCTCATATGGCTACACCTTC. This codes for CSASSASYGYTF.

The chain combines TRBV13 with TRBJ2-3; 7 bases match TRBD1. V was clipped by 6 bases and J by 0 bases; unmatched bases: 21. The CDR3 length is 20 residues. Germline assignment: CDR1 PRHDT and CDR2 FYEKMQ (reference sequence). CDR3 in amino acids: CASSFSPPGQRSISTDTQYF. In DNA, the CDR3 is TGTGCCAGCAGTTTTTCACCCCCGGGACAGCGGAGTATTAGCACAGATACGCAGTATTTT. Full variable domain (missing parts from reference TRBV13 and TRBJ2-3): AAGVIQSPRHLIKEKRETATLKCYPIPRHDTVYWYQQGPGQDPQFLISFYEKMQSDKGSIPDRFSAQQFSDYHSELNMSSLELGDSALYFCASSFSPPGQRSISTDTQYFGPGTRLTVL.

The V call is TRBV27, the J call TRBJ2-7; 10 bases match TRBD1. Germline-derived CDR1 and CDR2 are MNHEY and SMNVEV (reference sequence). The J segment lost 5 bases and the V segment lost 7 bases, leaving 14 bases of the junction unmatched. The length of the CDR3 is 16 residues. The CDR3 DNA follows: TGTGCCAGCACCACTCAATATGGGGACAGGGGAGACGAGCAGTACTTC. Protein product: CASTTQYGDRGDEQYF.

This chain links TRBV3-1 (or the pseudogene TRBV3-2) with TRBJ1-2; unclear D gene. The length of the CDR3 is 15 residues. Germline V lookup: CDR1 LGHDT, CDR2 YNNKEL (reference sequence). The germline V and J ends were trimmed by 1 base and 0 bases, with 9 bases remaining between them. The CDR3 reads CASSQGSGANYGYTF. The CDR3 DNA sequence: TGTGCCAGCAGCCAAGGAAGCGGGGCTAACTATGGCTACACCTTC.

This clone was counted only a few times. The chain carries TRBV9 and TRBJ1-2; D may be TRBD1 (6 bases). This CDR3 comprises 14 residues. V was cut by 4 bases and J by 8 bases, with 18 bases left in between. The germline CDR1 and CDR2 sequences are SGDLS and YYNGEE. The CDR3 region is CASSPPQGRLGYTF. CDR3 sequence (DNA): TGTGCCAGCAGCCCACCACAGGGACGATTGGGCTACACCTTC.

This sequence joins TRBV27 and TRBJ1-1, with D perhaps TRBD1 (5 bases). The CDR3 is 13 amino acids. Trimming left V 3 bases short and J 5 bases short, with 10 bases between. Germline V CDR1 and CDR2: MNHEY, SMNVEV (reference sequence). CDR3 residues: CASSLGGWTEAFF. As DNA, the CDR3 is TGTGCCAGCAGTTTGGGGGGGTGGACTGAAGCTTTCTTT.

CDR3: CASSLGPARGQETQYF. Here the CDR3 DNA reads TGTGCCAGCAGCCTAGGACCAGCCAGGGGGCAAGAGACCCAGTACTTC. The chain recombines TRBV7-2 with TRBJ2-5; 7 bases line up with TRBD1. Germline assignment: CDR1 SGHTA and CDR2 FQGNSA. The J segment lost 2 bases and the V segment lost 5 bases, leaving 11 bases of the junction unmatched. This CDR3 comprises 16 residues.

This chain links TRBV15 with TRBJ1-6; D uncertain. CDR1 is LNHNV, CDR2 YYDKDF, per germline (reference sequence). The CDR3 consists of 14 residues. With 0 bases removed from V and 8 bases from J, the gap between germline ends came to 8 bases. In DNA, the CDR3 is TGTGCCACCAGCAGAGATTCGTTGGATTCACCCCTCCACTTT. The encoded protein is CATSRDSLDSPLHF.

The V and J genes are TRBV4-1 and TRBJ2-1; D not resolved. Between the trimmed V and J ends, which lost 3 bases and 0 bases, there was a span of 12 bases. Germline V gene data show CDR1 as MGHRA and CDR2 as YSYEKL. The CDR3 is made up of 16 amino acids. The CDR3 DNA follows: TGCGCCAGCAGCCACCCTCAGAGTAGCTCCTACAATGAGCAGTTCTTC. Residues: CASSHPQSSSYNEQFF.

The table lists this clone with a count of one. The chain combines TRBV9 with TRBJ1-3, with no clear D. The CDR3 covers 14 residues. Trimming shortened V by 4 bases and J by 0 bases, and 8 bases separated the two germline ends. The germline V gene encodes CDR1 SGDLS and CDR2 YYNGEE. The chain's CDR3 is CASSSINSGNTIYF. CDR3 bases: TGTGCCAGCAGCAGCATTAACTCTGGAAACACCATATATTTT.

The chain links TRBV11-2 to TRBJ2-2; D is ambiguous. Germline assignment: CDR1 SGHAT and CDR2 FQNNGV. The length of the CDR3 is 14 residues. V lost 1 base to trimming and J lost 6 bases, with 9 bases between them. The CDR3 loop is CASSLAGSAGELFF. DNA of the CDR3: TGTGCCAGCAGCTTAGCCGGGTCTGCCGGGGAGCTGTTTTTT.

The chain joins TRBV3-1 (or the pseudogene TRBV3-2) to TRBJ2-1, with 8 bases matching TRBD1. The junction had 12 bases not matched to a gene; V was cut back by 0 bases and J by 8 bases. CDR1 and CDR2 (germline): LGHDT, YNNKEL (reference sequence). The CDR3 consists of 17 residues. CDR3 in DNA: TGTGCCAGCAGCCAAGATCACCCGCAGACAGGGGCCGATGAGCAGTTCTTC. This translates into CASSQDHPQTGADEQFF.

V is TRBV7-9 and J is TRBJ1-2, with D perhaps matching TRBD1 (5 bases). The V gene's germline CDR1 is SEHNR and CDR2 FQNEAQ (reference sequence). The CDR3 loop spans 14 amino acids. Deletions cut 1 base from V and 7 bases from J, with 13 bases between. The CDR3 DNA sequence: TGTGCCAGCAGCTTAGGTTCGGGGCCGGTTGGCTACACCTTC. Its translation is CASSLGSGPVGYTF.

This clone was seen only a few times. This chain uses TRBV10-3 with TRBJ2-1, with 7 nucleotides matching TRBD2. This CDR3 contains 14 residues. The V gene's germline CDR1 is ENHRY and CDR2 SYGVKD. J lost 5 bases, V lost 2 bases, and 3 bases had no gene match. The CDR3 reads CAISEPGGNNEQFF. Here the CDR3 DNA reads TGTGCCATCAGTGAGCCCGGGGGGAACAATGAGCAGTTCTTC.

The CDR3 region has the DNA TGTGCCAGCAGTCGGTGGTTGGATACGCAGTATTTT. Translating it yields CASSRWLDTQYF. The chain carries TRBV14 and TRBJ2-3; D is undetermined. V was clipped by 6 bases and J by 6 bases, with 10 bases between them. Looked up from germline, CDR1 is SGHDN and CDR2 is FVKESK. CDR3 length: 12 residues.

The table lists this clone with a count of one. CDR3 residues: CSASGASGGLITQYF. CDR3 coding DNA: TGCAGTGCTAGTGGCGCTAGCGGGGGGCTTATTACGCAGTATTTT. This rearrangement joins TRBV20-1 to TRBJ2-3; 11 bases line up with TRBD2. V lost 3 bases and J lost 8; bases outside the gene matches: 10. From germline, CDR1 is DFQATT and CDR2 SNEGSKA (reference sequence). The CDR3 consists of 15 residues.

This clone was picked up many times. This sequence joins TRBV7-9 and TRBJ2-7; 9 nucleotides match TRBD2. The CDR3 loop spans 14 amino acids. V lost 6 bases to trimming and J lost 0 bases; unmatched junction nucleotides: 3. Germline values: CDR1 SEHNR, CDR2 FQNEAQ (reference sequence). The CDR3 DNA reads TGTGCCAGCAGGAAGCGGGGGGACTCCTACGAGCAGTACTTC. It codes for CASRKRGDSYEQYF. The whole variable domain, remainder taken from reference TRBV7-9 and TRBJ2-7, is DTGVSQNPRHKITKRGQNVTFRCDPISEHNRLYWYRQTLGQGPEFLTYFQNEAQLEKSRLLSDRFSAERPKGSFSTLEIQRTEQGDSAMYLCASRKRGDSYEQYFGPGTRLTVT.